Sequencing of this T cell receptor beta chain was carried out in a study of beta chain features in type 1 diabetes. The sequenced template was cDNA made from the entire isolated RNA. Naive, central memory and regulatory T cell samples produced a mean of about 4 million reads. Libraries were prepared by immunoSEQ multiplex PCR; TCRdb keeps only in-frame clonotypes and omits some of them. The table includes 300,000 or so clones, roughly 13% detected once. The study's findings and limits: Fewer insertions but more deletions were seen at VDJ junctions in type 1 diabetes patients. When Type 1 diabetes patients were examined, their TCRB CDR3s proved moderately but significantly shorter in all four CD4+ subsets. Possible PCR preference for shorter templates applied equally to patients and controls.

This clone was seen more than once but under ten times. Its antigen is unknown. The CDR3 loop spans 16 amino acids. Germline lookup yields CDR1 SEHNR and CDR2 FQNEAQ (reference sequence). Losses at the gene ends were 3 bases for V and 6 bases for J; bases not matched to a gene: 12. Based on CD45RO/CCR7/CD25/CD127/CD95/CD27, CD4+ regulatory, stem cell-like memory, naive and central memory cells were sorted. The receptor was derived from a young man with type 1 diabetes. The chain joins TRBV7-9 to TRBJ2-3; 7 bases are shared with TRBD1. The sequenced material came from naive CD4+ T cells from blood. CDR3 region: CASSLGRDSFRDTQYF. The CDR3 DNA sequence: TGTGCCAGCAGCTTGGGCCGGGACAGCTTTCGGGATACGCAGTATTTT.